In this sample, the clone carrying this TCR beta chain turned up many times. The data originate from a study of T-cell reconstitution after alpha-beta-depleted transplantation in children. Using unique molecular identifiers, the investigators prepared the TCRbeta library. TCRdb processed the PCR reads anew with MiXCR; each CDR3 protein has one entry. This sample has approximately 300,000 distinct CDR3 sequences; around 10% occur once, and the top ten carry roughly 7.1%. J was trimmed by 5 bases and V by 6 bases; bases with no gene match: 6. The CDR3 runs to 14 residues. Here the sequenced sample was PBMCs, taken before TCRalphabeta/CD19-depleted stem cell transplant. The V and J genes are TRBV12-3 or TRBV12-4 and TRBJ2-2; 7 bases match TRBD1. The sequence came from a boy younger than two with acute myeloid leukemia, due to receive a stem cell transplant. The DNA of the CDR3 is TGTGCCAGCAGGCTCTCAGGGGGAACCGGGGAGCTGTTTTTT. Translating it yields CASRLSGGTGELFF.